This T cell receptor beta chain came from a study of blood T cells in healthy people across ages. The germline gives CDR1 MNHEY, CDR2 SMNVEV (reference sequence). This CDR3 is 18 amino acids long. Unmatched junction bases numbered 15, after V lost 6 bases and J lost 1 base. Through a sample-barcoded 5' primer and a J-beta primer mix, a second PCR was run for roughly 6 to 11 cycles. With 12 random nucleotides, a template-switch adaptor tagged each individual cDNA molecule. TCRdb called the 5' RACE reads again in MiXCR, with one record for every CDR3 protein. The sample yields around 1,000,000 distinct CDR3 sequences, approximately 25% seen once. This sample was also put to use in a study of T cells of mothers and their children.

The receptor was isolated from a girl aged 2 to 10 in good health. The sample taken for sequencing was blood. The V and J genes are TRBV27 and TRBJ1-1; 9 nucleotides line up with TRBD1. DNA for the CDR3: TGTGCCAGCAGAACCCCCTCGGGACAGGGTAAGGGGAACACTGAAGCTTTCTTT. As protein: CASRTPSGQGKGNTEAFF.